The 15 T cell receptor beta chains in this list originate from one sample, sequenced in a study of blood T cell repertoires in COVID-19. Assay: immunoSEQ multiplex PCR; the TCRdb copy retains only in-frame clones and omits some. This table has approximately 330,000 clones, approximately 88% appearing once. The sample consisted of peripheral blood. The receptors stem from a young man with COVID-19, enrolled during active disease.

This chain connects TRBV5-4 to TRBJ1-1; D not resolved. The germline V gene encodes CDR1 SGHNT and CDR2 YYREEE (reference sequence). The CDR3 extends over 13 amino acids. V was trimmed by 0 bases and J by 4 bases, leaving 7 bases between them. The CDR3 sequence is CASSLAAATEAFF. As DNA, the CDR3 is TGTGCCAGCAGCTTGGCCGCGGCCACTGAAGCTTTCTTT.

The chain recombines TRBV9 with TRBJ1-1; D is possibly TRBD1 (6 bases). Deletions cut 3 bases from V and 2 bases from J, with 11 bases between. CDR1 is SGDLS, CDR2 YYNGEE, per germline. This CDR3 contains 14 residues. The CDR3: CASSATGSNTEAFF. CDR3 DNA sequence: TGTGCCAGCAGCGCCACAGGGAGTAACACTGAAGCTTTCTTT. The whole variable domain, remainder taken from reference TRBV9 and TRBJ1-1, is DSGVTQTPKHLITATGQRVTLRCSPRSGDLSVYWYQQSLDQGLQFLIQYYNGEERAKGNILERFSAQQFPDLHSELNLSSLELGDSALYFCASSATGSNTEAFFGQGTRLTVV.

The chain combines TRBV9 with TRBJ1-2; the match to TRBD1 covers 9 bases. CDR1 and CDR2 from the germline V gene are SGDLS and YYNGEE. This CDR3 has 16 residues. The ends lost 6 bases at V and 1 base at J; junction bases unmatched: 10. CDR3 bases: TGTGCCAGCACCACCGGGACAGGGAGCTTTAACTATGGCTACACCTTC. Translation gives CASTTGTGSFNYGYTF.

The V call is TRBV7-3, the J call TRBJ2-3; 8 bases align to TRBD2. With V trimmed by 5 bases and J by 2 bases, 6 bases remained unmatched. The germline gives CDR1 SGHTA, CDR2 FQGTGA. The CDR3 runs 15 residues. The CDR3 DNA reads TGTGCCAGCAGCCGTAGCGGGACGATCACAGATACGCAGTATTTT. It specifies CASSRSGTITDTQYF.

This rearrangement joins TRBV5-5 to TRBJ1-5; no definite D call. The V and J ends lost 4 bases and 0 bases respectively, with 11 bases between them. CDR1 is SGHKS and CDR2 is YYEKEE in the germline V gene (reference sequence). CDR3 size: 15 residues. As DNA, the CDR3 is TGTGCCAGCAGCCCCAACAGTTATAGCAATCAGCCCCAGCATTTT. Translating it yields CASSPNSYSNQPQHF.

V is TRBV9 and J is TRBJ1-1, with D possibly being TRBD1 (5 bases). Germline V gene data show CDR1 as SGDLS and CDR2 as YYNGEE. Trimming removed 4 bases at V and 5 bases at J, with 18 bases between. This CDR3 has 15 amino acids. The CDR3: CASSPFGGGLTEAFF. The CDR3 DNA reads TGTGCCAGCAGCCCGTTCGGGGGGGGATTAACTGAAGCTTTCTTT. The full variable domain, with the rest looked up from reference TRBV9 and TRBJ1-1, is DSGVTQTPKHLITATGQRVTLRCSPRSGDLSVYWYQQSLDQGLQFLIQYYNGEERAKGNILERFSAQQFPDLHSELNLSSLELGDSALYFCASSPFGGGLTEAFFGQGTRLTVV.

V and J are TRBV19 and TRBJ1-1; 11 bases agree with TRBD1. Germline V CDR1 and CDR2: LNHDA, SQIVND (reference sequence). The CDR3 consists of 18 residues. The V gene end was trimmed by 1 base and the J gene end by 4 bases; junction bases not matched to a gene: 11. The CDR3 loop is CASSIGGTGGGGGTEAFF. The DNA for the CDR3 is TGTGCCAGTAGTATAGGGGGGACAGGGGGAGGAGGAGGCACTGAAGCTTTCTTT.

The chain uses TRBV27 and TRBJ2-7; D may be TRBD1 (5 bases). V shed 7 bases and J shed 1 base, with 14 bases lying between them. This CDR3 region has 14 residues. Per germline, CDR1 MNHEY and CDR2 SMNVEV (reference sequence). The CDR3 region has the DNA TGTGCCAGCACCCGAAAGGGGCCTTCCTACGAGCAGTACTTC. Translated, it gives CASTRKGPSYEQYF.

This clone appeared a single time. The chain combines TRBV6-5 with TRBJ2-3, with D perhaps TRBD2 (5 bases). Germline CDR1 MNHEY, CDR2 SVGAGI. Trimming shortened V by 3 bases and J by 3 bases, and 10 bases separated the two germline ends. The CDR3 is 14 amino acids. Here the CDR3 reads CASSYRGSTDTQYF. CDR3 in DNA: TGTGCCAGCAGTTATCGGGGTTCGACAGATACGCAGTATTTT.

The rearrangement links TRBV7-8 to TRBJ1-4; perhaps TRBD1 as D (5 bases). The CDR3 is 12 amino acids. V shed 1 base and J shed 15 bases, with 12 bases lying between them. Germline values: CDR1 SGHVS, CDR2 FQNEAQ. CDR3 in DNA: TGTGCCAGCAGCTTAGGCGGAGGGGAGGTGTTTTTT. Translation gives CASSLGGGEVFF. Combining the CDR3 with reference TRBV7-8 and TRBJ1-4 gives the whole variable domain GAGVSQSPRYKVAKRGQDVALRCDPISGHVSLFWYQQALGQGPEFLTYFQNEAQLDKSGLPSDRFFAERPEGSVSTLKIQRTQQEDSAVYLCASSLGGGEVFFGSGTQLSVL.

V usage is TRBV12-3 or TRBV12-4 and J usage is TRBJ1-2; D ambiguous. The V end lost 3 bases, the J end lost 0 bases, and 5 bases lay between the germline ends. The CDR3 spans 13 residues. CDR3 sequence reads: CASSFRTNYGYTF. In DNA form, the CDR3 reads TGTGCCAGCAGTTTCAGGACTAACTATGGCTACACCTTC.

The V and J genes are TRBV5-4 and TRBJ2-2, with a tentative D call TRBD1 (6 bases). This CDR3 is 14 amino acids long. Germline V gives CDR1 SGHNT, CDR2 YYREEE (reference sequence). V was shortened by 4 bases and J by 5 bases, with 12 bases between the two germline ends. CDR3 protein: CASSTGNPTGELFF. The CDR3 bases are TGTGCCAGCAGCACAGGGAACCCTACCGGGGAGCTGTTTTTT.

This clone was counted between two and nine times. The chain couples TRBV28 to TRBJ1-2; TRBD1 agrees at 10 bases. Germline V gene data show CDR1 as MDHEN and CDR2 as SYDVKM. This CDR3 region has 13 residues. J was trimmed by 8 bases and V by 5 bases; bases with no gene match: 5. The CDR3: CASSRTGGKGYTF. DNA of the CDR3: TGTGCCAGCAGTCGGACAGGGGGAAAGGGCTACACCTTC.

This clone was observed a few times. The chain carries TRBV5-4 and TRBJ2-2; D might be TRBD1 (7 bases). Germline CDR1 SGHNT, CDR2 YYREEE (reference sequence). V gave up 3 bases and J gave up 7 bases, with 13 bases separating them. There are 14 residues in the CDR3. CDR3 sequence reads: CASSSGGPGGELFF. The CDR3 nucleotides read TGTGCCAGCAGCTCAGGGGGGCCCGGCGGGGAGCTGTTTTTT.

This clone has just one count. The V and J genes are TRBV4-3 and TRBJ2-1; 16 bases line up with TRBD2. Trimming at V came to 4 bases and at J to 10 bases, leaving 4 bases not matched to a gene. The CDR3 runs 15 residues. Germline-derived CDR1 and CDR2 are LGHNA and YSLEER. The CDR3 region has the DNA TGCGCCAGCAGCCTTTCGGGACTAGCGGGAGGGGAGCAGTTCTTC. It is translated as CASSLSGLAGGEQFF.